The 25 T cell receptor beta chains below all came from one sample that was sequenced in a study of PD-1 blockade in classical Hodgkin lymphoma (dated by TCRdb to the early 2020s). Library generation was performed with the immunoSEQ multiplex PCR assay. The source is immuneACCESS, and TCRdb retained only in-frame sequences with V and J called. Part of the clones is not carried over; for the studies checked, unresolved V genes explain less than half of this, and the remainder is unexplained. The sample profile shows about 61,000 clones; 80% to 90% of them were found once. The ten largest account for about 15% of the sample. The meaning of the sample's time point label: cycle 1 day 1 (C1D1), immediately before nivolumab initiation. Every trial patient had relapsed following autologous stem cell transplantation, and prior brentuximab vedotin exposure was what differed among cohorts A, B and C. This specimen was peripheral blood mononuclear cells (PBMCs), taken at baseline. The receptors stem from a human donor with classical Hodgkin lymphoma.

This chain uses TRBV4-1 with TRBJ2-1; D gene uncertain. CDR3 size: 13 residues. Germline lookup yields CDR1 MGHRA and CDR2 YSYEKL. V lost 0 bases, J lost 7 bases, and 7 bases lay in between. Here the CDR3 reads CASSQDGVNEQFF. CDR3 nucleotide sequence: TGCGCCAGCAGCCAAGACGGCGTTAATGAGCAGTTCTTC.

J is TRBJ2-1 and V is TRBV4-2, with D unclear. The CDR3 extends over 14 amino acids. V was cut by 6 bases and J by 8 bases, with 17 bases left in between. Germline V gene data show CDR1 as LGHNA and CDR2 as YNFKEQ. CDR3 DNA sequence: TGTGCCAGCAGACAGCACCCCTACAATGATGAGCAGTTCTTC. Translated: CASRQHPYNDEQFF.

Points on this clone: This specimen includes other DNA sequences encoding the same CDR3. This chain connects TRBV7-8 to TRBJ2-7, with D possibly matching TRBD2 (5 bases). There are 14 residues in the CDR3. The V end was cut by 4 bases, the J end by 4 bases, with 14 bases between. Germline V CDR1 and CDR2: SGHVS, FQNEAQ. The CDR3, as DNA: TGTGCCAGCAGCTCCTACTACAGCGGTTACGAGCAGTACTTC. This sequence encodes CASSSYYSGYEQYF. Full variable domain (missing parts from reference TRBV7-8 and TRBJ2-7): GAGVSQSPRYKVAKRGQDVALRCDPISGHVSLFWYQQALGQGPEFLTYFQNEAQLDKSGLPSDRFFAERPEGSVSTLKIQRTQQEDSAVYLCASSSYYSGYEQYFGPGTRLTVT.

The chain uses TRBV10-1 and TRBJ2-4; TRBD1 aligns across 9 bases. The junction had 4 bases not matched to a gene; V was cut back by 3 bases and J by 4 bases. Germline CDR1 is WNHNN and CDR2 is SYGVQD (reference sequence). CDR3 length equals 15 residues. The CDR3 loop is CASSDTGTGKNIQYF. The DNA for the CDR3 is TGCGCCAGCAGTGATACCGGGACAGGGAAAAACATTCAGTACTTC.

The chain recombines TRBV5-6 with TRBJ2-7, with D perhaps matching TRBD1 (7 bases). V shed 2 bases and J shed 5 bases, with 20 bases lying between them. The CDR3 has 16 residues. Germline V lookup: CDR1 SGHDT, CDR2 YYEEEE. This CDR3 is CASSFLRLQGRNEQYF. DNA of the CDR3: TGTGCCAGCAGCTTTTTAAGGTTACAGGGGAGGAACGAGCAGTACTTC.

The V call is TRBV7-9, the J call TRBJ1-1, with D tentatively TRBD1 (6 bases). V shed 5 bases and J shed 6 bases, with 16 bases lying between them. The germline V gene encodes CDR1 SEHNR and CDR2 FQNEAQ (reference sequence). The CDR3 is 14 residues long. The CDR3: CASSVINREPEAFF. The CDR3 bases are TGTGCCAGCAGCGTCATAAACAGGGAACCTGAAGCTTTCTTT.

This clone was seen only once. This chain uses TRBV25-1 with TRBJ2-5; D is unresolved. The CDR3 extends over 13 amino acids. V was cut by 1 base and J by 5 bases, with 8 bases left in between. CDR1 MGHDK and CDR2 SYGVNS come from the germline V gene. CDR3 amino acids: CASSEFARETQYF. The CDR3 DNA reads TGTGCCAGCAGTGAATTCGCAAGGGAGACCCAGTACTTC.

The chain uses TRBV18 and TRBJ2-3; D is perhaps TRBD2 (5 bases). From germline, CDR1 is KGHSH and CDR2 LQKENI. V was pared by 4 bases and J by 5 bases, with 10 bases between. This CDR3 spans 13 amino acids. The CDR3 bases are TGTGCCAGCTCACAGGCCCGGGGAGATACGCAGTATTTT. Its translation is CASSQARGDTQYF. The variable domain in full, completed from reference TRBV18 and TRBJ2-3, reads NAGVMQNPRHLVRRRGQEARLRCSPMKGHSHVYWYRQLPEEGLKFMVYLQKENIIDESGMPKERFSAEFPKEGPSILRIQQVVRGDSAAYFCASSQARGDTQYFGPGTRLTVL.

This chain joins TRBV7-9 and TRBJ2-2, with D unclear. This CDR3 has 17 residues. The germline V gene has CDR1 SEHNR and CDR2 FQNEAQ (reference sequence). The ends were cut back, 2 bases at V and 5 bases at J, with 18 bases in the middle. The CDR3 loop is CASSLLPIVGRTGELFF. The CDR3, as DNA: TGTGCCAGCAGCTTACTTCCTATTGTCGGGCGAACCGGGGAGCTGTTTTTT.

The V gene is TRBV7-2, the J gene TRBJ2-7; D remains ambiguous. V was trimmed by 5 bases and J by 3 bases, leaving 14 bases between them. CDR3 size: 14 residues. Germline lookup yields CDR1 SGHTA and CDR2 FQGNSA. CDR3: CASSASSSVYEQYF. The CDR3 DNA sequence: TGTGCCAGCAGCGCGAGCAGCAGTGTCTACGAGCAGTACTTC.

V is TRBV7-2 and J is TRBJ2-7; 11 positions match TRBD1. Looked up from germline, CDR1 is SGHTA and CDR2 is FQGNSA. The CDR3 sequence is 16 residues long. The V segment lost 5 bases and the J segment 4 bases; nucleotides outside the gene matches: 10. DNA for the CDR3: TGTGCCAGCAGCACCGGGACAGGGGGAGGCACGTACGAGCAGTACTTC. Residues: CASSTGTGGGTYEQYF. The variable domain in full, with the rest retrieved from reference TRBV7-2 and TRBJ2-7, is GAGVSQSPSNKVTEKGKDVELRCDPISGHTALYWYRQSLGQGLEFLIYFQGNSAPDKSGLPSDRFSAERTGGSVSTLTIQRTQQEDSAVYLCASSTGTGGGTYEQYFGPGTRLTVT.

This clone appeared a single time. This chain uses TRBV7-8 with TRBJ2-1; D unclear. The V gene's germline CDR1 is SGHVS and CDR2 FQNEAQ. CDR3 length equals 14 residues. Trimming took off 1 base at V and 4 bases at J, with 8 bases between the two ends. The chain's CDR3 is CASSLDFTYNEQFF. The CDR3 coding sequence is TGTGCCAGCAGCTTAGATTTCACATACAATGAGCAGTTCTTC. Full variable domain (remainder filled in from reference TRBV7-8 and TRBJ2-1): GAGVSQSPRYKVAKRGQDVALRCDPISGHVSLFWYQQALGQGPEFLTYFQNEAQLDKSGLPSDRFFAERPEGSVSTLKIQRTQQEDSAVYLCASSLDFTYNEQFFGPGTRLTVL.

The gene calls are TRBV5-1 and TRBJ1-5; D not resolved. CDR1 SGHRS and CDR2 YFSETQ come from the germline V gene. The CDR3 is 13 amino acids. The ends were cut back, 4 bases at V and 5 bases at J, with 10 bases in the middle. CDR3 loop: CASSPRPDQPQHF. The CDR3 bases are TGCGCCAGCAGCCCTCGACCAGATCAGCCCCAGCATTTT.

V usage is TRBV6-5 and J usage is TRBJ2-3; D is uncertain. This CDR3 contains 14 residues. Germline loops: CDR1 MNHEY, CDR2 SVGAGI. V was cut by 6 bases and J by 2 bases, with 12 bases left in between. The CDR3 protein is CASSYTPFTDTQYF. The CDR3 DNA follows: TGTGCCAGCAGCTACACGCCTTTCACAGATACGCAGTATTTT.

CDR3 nucleotide sequence: TGTGCCAGCAGTTTCAGGAGGGGTGGACAGCCCCAGCATTTT. It codes for CASSFRRGGQPQHF. The gene calls are TRBV6-5 and TRBJ1-5; D perhaps matches TRBD1 (5 bases). From germline, CDR1 is MNHEY and CDR2 SVGAGI. This CDR3 spans 14 amino acids. V lost 4 bases to trimming and J lost 7 bases, with 14 bases between them.

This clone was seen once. CDR3: CASSAGSYEQYF. The CDR3 DNA reads as TGTGCCAGTAGTGCAGGTTCCTACGAGCAGTACTTC. The rearrangement uses TRBV19 and TRBJ2-7; D remains ambiguous. The V end lost 5 bases, the J end lost 1 base, and 6 bases lay between the germline ends. The CDR3 is 12 residues long. CDR1 LNHDA and CDR2 SQIVND come from the germline V gene (reference sequence). Using reference TRBV19 and TRBJ2-7 for the parts outside the CDR3, the full variable domain is DGGITQSPKYLFRKEGQNVTLSCEQNLNHDAMYWYRQDPGQGLRLIYYSQIVNDFQKGDIAEGYSVSREKKESFPLTVTSAQKNPTAFYLCASSAGSYEQYFGPGTRLTVT.

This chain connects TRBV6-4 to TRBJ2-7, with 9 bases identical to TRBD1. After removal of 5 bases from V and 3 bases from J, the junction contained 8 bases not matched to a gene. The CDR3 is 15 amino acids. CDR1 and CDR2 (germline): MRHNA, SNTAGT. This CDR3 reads CASSPTGTGIYEQYF. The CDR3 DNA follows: TGTGCCAGCAGTCCGACGGGGACAGGGATCTACGAGCAGTACTTC.

The CDR3 DNA sequence: TGTGCCAGCTCACCCTCGGGAGGGGGGCGAACCTCTGGAAACACCATATATTTT. It codes for CASSPSGGGRTSGNTIYF. The chain employs TRBV18 and TRBJ1-3; possible D gene TRBD1, 6 bases. This CDR3 region has 18 residues. The V gene lost 3 bases and the J gene lost 0 bases, with 18 bases spanning the gap. Germline V gene sequence: CDR1 KGHSH, CDR2 LQKENI.

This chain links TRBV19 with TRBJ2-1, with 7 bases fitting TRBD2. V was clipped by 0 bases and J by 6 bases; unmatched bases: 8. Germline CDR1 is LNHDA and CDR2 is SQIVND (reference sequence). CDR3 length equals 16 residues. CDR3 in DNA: TGTGCCAGTAGTATAGATCTGGGTCCTAGCGGCAATGAGCAGTTCTTC. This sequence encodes CASSIDLGPSGNEQFF.

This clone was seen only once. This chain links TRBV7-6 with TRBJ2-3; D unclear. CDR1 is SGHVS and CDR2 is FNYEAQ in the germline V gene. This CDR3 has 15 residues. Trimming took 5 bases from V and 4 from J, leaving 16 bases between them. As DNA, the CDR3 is TGTGCCAGCAGCCCCGACCCGCTCCCGGCAGATACGCAGTATTTT. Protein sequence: CASSPDPLPADTQYF.

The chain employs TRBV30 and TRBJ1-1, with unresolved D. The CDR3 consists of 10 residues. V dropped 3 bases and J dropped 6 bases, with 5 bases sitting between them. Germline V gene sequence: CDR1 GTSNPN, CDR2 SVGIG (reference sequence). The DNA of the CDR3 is TGTGCCTGGAGAACCCCTGAAGCTTTCTTT. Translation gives CAWRTPEAFF. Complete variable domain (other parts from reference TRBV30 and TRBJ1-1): SQTIHQWPATLVQPVGSPLSLECTVEGTSNPNLYWYRQAAGRGLQLLFYSVGIGQISSEVPQNLSASRPQDRQFILSSKKLLLSDSGFYLCAWRTPEAFFGQGTRLTVV.

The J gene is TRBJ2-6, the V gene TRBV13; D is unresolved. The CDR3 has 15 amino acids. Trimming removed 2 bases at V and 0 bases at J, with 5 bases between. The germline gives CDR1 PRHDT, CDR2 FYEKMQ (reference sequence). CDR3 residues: CASSLWGSGANVLTF. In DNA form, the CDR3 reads TGTGCCAGCAGCTTATGGGGCTCTGGGGCCAACGTCCTGACTTTC.

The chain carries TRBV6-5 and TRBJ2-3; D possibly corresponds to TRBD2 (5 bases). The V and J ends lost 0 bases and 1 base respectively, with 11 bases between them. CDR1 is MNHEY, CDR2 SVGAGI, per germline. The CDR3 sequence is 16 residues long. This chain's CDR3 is CASSYSDSRGTDTQYF. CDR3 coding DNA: TGTGCCAGCAGTTACTCGGACTCTCGGGGCACAGATACGCAGTATTTT.

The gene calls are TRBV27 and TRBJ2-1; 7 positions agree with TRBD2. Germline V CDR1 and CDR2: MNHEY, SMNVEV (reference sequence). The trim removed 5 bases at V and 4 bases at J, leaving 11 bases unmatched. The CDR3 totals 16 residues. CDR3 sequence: CASSGERTRPYNEQFF. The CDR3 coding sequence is TGTGCCAGCAGTGGTGAACGGACTAGACCATACAATGAGCAGTTCTTC.

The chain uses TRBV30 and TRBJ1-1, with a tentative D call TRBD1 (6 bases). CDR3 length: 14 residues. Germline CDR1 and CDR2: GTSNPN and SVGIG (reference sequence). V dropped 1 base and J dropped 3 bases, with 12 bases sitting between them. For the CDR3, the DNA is TGTGCCTGGAGTGGAACAGGGACGCACACTGAAGCTTTCTTT. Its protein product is CAWSGTGTHTEAFF.